This TCR beta chain stems from a study of T cells in Graves' hyperthyroidism and ophthalmopathy. The TCR beta CDR3 regions underwent amplification using RNA transcripts as the source. First-round RT-PCR of the TCR CDR3 relied on the HTBI primer set. Using its own MiXCR run on the multiplex PCR reads, TCRdb lists one record per CDR3 protein. The table lists around 450,000 distinct CDR3 sequences, 15% to 18% of them singletons. This clonotype occurred many times. This CDR3 comprises 14 residues. Trimming removed 7 bases at V and 8 bases at J, with 17 bases between. Germline V lookup: CDR1 SGHAT, CDR2 FQNNGV.

The sample consisted of blood. This receptor was taken from a woman younger than 30 with Graves' hyperthyroidism. This sequence joins TRBV11-2 and TRBJ1-4, with unresolved D. This CDR3 reads CASTSHWGEEKLFF. The CDR3 DNA reads as TGTGCCAGCACCTCACACTGGGGTGAGGAAAAACTGTTTTTT.